A selection of T cell receptor beta chains follows, all from one sample in a study of blood T cells in healthy people across ages. TCRdb ran MiXCR on the 5' RACE reads and lists one entry per CDR3 protein. This sample has more than 1 million distinct CDR3 sequences, with less than 50% found just once. Sequenced material: blood. The receptors come from a woman aged 55-75 years in good health. Each CDR3 is given without its conserved first and last residue. The order of the fields is J gene, V gene, CDR3 protein.

TRBJ2-1	TRBV20-1	SASYHEQF
TRBJ2-7	TRBV7-8	ASGWLAGPYEQY
TRBJ1-2	TRBV20-1	SARDPGGYT
TRBJ2-1	TRBV5-1	ASSLGLAGARSYNEQF
TRBJ2-3	TRBV7-9	TSSLLGLASTDTQY
TRBJ1-2	TRBV7-2	ASWNRGLGYGYT
TRBJ2-1	TRBV6-5	ASSYFPGLAGGEQF
TRBJ1-3	TRBV7-2	ASSLGGSSGNTIY
TRBJ2-7	TRBV12-3/TRBV12-4	ASSPGQGVHNEQY
TRBJ2-4	TRBV4-1	ASSQPGQAIAKNIQY
TRBJ2-7	TRBV5-8	ASSPGTGLFPEQY
TRBJ1-5	TRBV15	ATSRQGYNQPQH
TRBJ2-1	TRBV5-6	ASSSRTGAYNEQF
TRBJ2-7	TRBV20-1	SAPRIADNSYEQY
TRBJ2-3	TRBV4-2	ASSQPGTSGSTDTQY
TRBJ2-3	TRBV4-2	ASSQSPSGGLSDTQY
TRBJ1-1	TRBV29-1	SAGRGRGTEAF
TRBJ2-3	TRBV9	ASSRSPRLSTDTQY
TRBJ2-4	TRBV9	ASSTSRLQDIQY
TRBJ2-1	TRBV5-1	ASSPRTSGTANEQF
TRBJ2-7	TRBV20-1	SARREGQYEQY
TRBJ2-7	TRBV5-1	ASSPRRDGTSYEQY
TRBJ2-5	TRBV6-2/TRBV6-3	ASNQGQSQETQY
TRBJ2-5	TRBV28	ASNFATLPETQY
TRBJ1-2	TRBV9	ASSVEVRTNYGYT
TRBJ2-2	TRBV5-6	ASSLAGWRGANYPSGELF
TRBJ2-7	TRBV10-3	AISEFKLTGTNEQY
TRBJ2-1	TRBV27	ASSAQRNEQF
TRBJ1-4	TRBV4-1	ASSQRAWEKLF
TRBJ2-3	TRBV6-5	ASQDSTDTQY
TRBJ2-1	TRBV5-6	ASSWNVGTSSYNEQF
-	TRBV7-9	ASSFPAAGTTQY
TRBJ2-3	TRBV28	ASRTWDQSNTDTQY
TRBJ2-1	TRBV6-5	ASKRTGPANEQF
TRBJ1-2	TRBV7-2	ASSSRSWGYT
TRBJ2-1	TRBV27	ASSLWTGGSYNEQF
TRBJ2-7	TRBV29-1	SVEKRELSYEQY
TRBJ1-2	TRBV20-1	SARRPGQNYGYT
TRBJ2-5	TRBV27	ASSYGFSGETQY
TRBJ2-2	TRBV28	ASSFNRGTGELF
TRBJ2-1	TRBV29-1	SVDPSGRSYNEQF
TRBJ2-1	TRBV7-9	ASSFWREHDNEQF
TRBJ2-3	TRBV20-1	SASRSGRIDTQY
-	TRBV20-1	SVTDKRYEQY
TRBJ1-4	TRBV30	AWRQRGGGTNEKLF
TRBJ2-5	TRBV14	ASSQPARQETQY
TRBJ2-7	TRBV6-5	ASSYSAPGTGSYNEQY
TRBJ2-1	TRBV19	ASGWATSYNERF
TRBJ2-5	TRBV12-3/TRBV12-4	ASRLRGTSGKETQY
TRBJ2-1	TRBV11-3	ASSLGAGLRIDSYNEQF
TRBJ1-2	TRBV11-1	ASSLSRWAVDGYT
TRBJ1-4	TRBV25-1	ASSERGKGEKLF
TRBJ1-1	TRBV10-3	AISEPGTGGMRNTEAF
TRBJ2-7	TRBV27	ASSSRRVRGQMSPYEQY
TRBJ2-7	TRBV10-3	AVSPGLVSYEQY
TRBJ1-5	TRBV15	ATSEDRGNQPQH
TRBJ2-3	TRBV30	ACRFPGLATDTQY
TRBJ2-5	TRBV7-2	ASSFTGLAGVQETQY
TRBJ2-2	TRBV27	ASGRSFGELF
TRBJ2-2	TRBV20-1	SAPATGPGELF